The entry below gives a single TCR beta chain sequence along with its context. The antigen is unknown. The germline V gene has CDR1 SGHVS and CDR2 FQNEAQ. V lost 7 bases, J lost 6 bases, and 8 bases stayed unmatched. The CDR3 covers 15 residues. Primers: 60 Vbeta forward and 13 Jbeta reverse. TCRdb's copy holds only in-frame clones and misses some; the assay was immunoSEQ multiplex PCR. The table has 180,000 or so clones, about 80% seen once. The data belong to a study of cytomegalovirus exposure and HLA in healthy donors. Study-wide results and limits: Researchers reported in a later analysis that common viral pathogens appeared linked to several top clusters. Rare TCR sequences dominated, though some public TCRs recurred in many donors. TCR beta V- and J-gene trimming, according to a later analysis, was linked to a missense DCLRE1C variant.

This receptor was obtained from a woman aged 45-65 years in good health and CMV-seronegative. The genes are TRBV7-8 and TRBJ2-2; 10 nucleotides agree with TRBD2. What was sequenced was PBMCs. The CDR3 DNA reads as TGTGCCAGCAACCGGCAGCGGGGGGGCCCCGGGGAGCTGTTTTTT. It specifies CASNRQRGGPGELFF.